Presented here are 2 T cell receptor beta chains from one specimen sequenced in a study of long-term antiretroviral therapy in people with HIV. Version v3.0 of the immunoSEQ assay ran at survey level. Method: immunoSEQ multiplex PCR; TCRdb's copy keeps in-frame clones and lacks some. This table holds 30,000 or so clones, roughly 84% found once. The sample in question was unsorted PBMCs, obtained 0.4 years after starting antiretroviral therapy. These receptors were obtained from a young man with HIV.

This clone was observed once. V gene TRBV5-3 combines with J gene TRBJ2-7; unclear D gene. TRBV5-3 carries the ORF label, with uncertain function. The ends were cut back, 1 base at V and 0 bases at J, with 11 bases in the middle. The CDR3 spans 15 residues. CDR3: CARSLLGLSSYEQYF. As DNA, the CDR3 is TGTGCCAGAAGCTTGTTGGGTCTTAGCTCCTACGAGCAGTACTTC.

The chain employs TRBV19 and TRBJ1-1; a possible D gene is TRBD1 (6 bases). With 5 bases removed from V and 1 base from J, the gap between germline ends came to 14 bases. CDR3 length: 15 residues. CDR1 is LNHDA and CDR2 is SQIVND in the germline V gene (reference sequence). The CDR3 coding sequence is TGTGCCAGTAGTGACGACAGGCTGGAGAACACTGAAGCTTTCTTT. This translates into CASSDDRLENTEAFF.